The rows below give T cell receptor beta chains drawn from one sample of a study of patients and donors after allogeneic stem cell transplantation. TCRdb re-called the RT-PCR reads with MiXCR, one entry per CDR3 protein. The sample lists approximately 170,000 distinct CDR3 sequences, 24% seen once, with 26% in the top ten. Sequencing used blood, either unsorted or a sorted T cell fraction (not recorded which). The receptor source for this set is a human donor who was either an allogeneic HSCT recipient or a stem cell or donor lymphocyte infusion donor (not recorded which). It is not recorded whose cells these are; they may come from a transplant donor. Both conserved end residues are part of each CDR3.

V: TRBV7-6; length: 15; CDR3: CASSSGTSGIHEQFF
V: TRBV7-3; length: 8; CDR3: CGPIGYTF
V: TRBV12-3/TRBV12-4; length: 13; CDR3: CASRFSGEYGYTF
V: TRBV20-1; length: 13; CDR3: CSAKAWEGSPLHF
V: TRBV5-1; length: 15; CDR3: CASSPGQGRNYGYTF
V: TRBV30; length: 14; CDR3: CAWSEEAGAGGYTF
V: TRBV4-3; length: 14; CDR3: CASSQRTANTEAFF
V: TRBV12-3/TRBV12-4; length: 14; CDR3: CASSPGSSKNIQYF
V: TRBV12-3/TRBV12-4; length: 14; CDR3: CASSNLRVGQPQHF
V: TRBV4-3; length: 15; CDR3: CASSQEFGRGETQYF
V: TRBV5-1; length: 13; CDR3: CASSSRDGYGYTF
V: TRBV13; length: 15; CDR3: CASSARQFRTDTQYF
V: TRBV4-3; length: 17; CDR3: CASSQEASGITPGELFF
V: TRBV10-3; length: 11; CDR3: CAISEPDEQYF
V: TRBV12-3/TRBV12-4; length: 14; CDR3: CASSLADPGNEQFF
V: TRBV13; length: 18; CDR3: CASSLGDFAFNPPTEAFF
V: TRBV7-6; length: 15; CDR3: CASSPEGTRTDTQYF
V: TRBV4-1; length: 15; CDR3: CASSSPGGEYTEAFF
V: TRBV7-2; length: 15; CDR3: CASSLAPGSTDTQYF
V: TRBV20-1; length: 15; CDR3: CSAPFPGQGIYEQYF
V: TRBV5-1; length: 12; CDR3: CASSLELETQYF
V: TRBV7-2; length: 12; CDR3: CASSKRTDTQYF
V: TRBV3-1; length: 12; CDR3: CASSQDSSEAFF
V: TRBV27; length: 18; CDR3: CASRPRGQAESAKNIQYF
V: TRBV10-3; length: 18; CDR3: CAISDGGARRVPNYGYTF
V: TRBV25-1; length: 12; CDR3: CASGPPGYEQYF